One sample yielded the 15 T cell receptor beta chains listed below, sequenced in a study of monozygotic twins with cystic fibrosis. Clones were sequenced by immunoSEQ multiplex PCR, and TCRdb holds only the in-frame ones, with some missing. The sample includes about 35,000 clones, more than 60% of them seen just once. The sample consisted of blood. The receptors derive from a girl aged 10 to 17 with cystic fibrosis.

The chain is built from TRBV19 and TRBJ1-1; D may be TRBD1 (5 bases). Germline CDR1 is LNHDA and CDR2 is SQIVND (reference sequence). The CDR3 sequence is 14 residues long. V lost 7 bases to trimming and J lost 0 bases, with 12 bases between them. CDR3: CASTSTAMNTEAFF. The CDR3 nucleotides are TGTGCCAGTACTTCGACAGCCATGAACACTGAAGCTTTCTTT.

This clone was seen more than once but under ten times. The V and J genes are TRBV29-1 and TRBJ1-3; D unclear. Germline values: CDR1 SQVTM, CDR2 ANQGSEA. Deletions cut 6 bases from V and 4 bases from J, with 7 bases between. The CDR3 has 11 amino acids. The CDR3 is CSVTLGNTIYF. For the CDR3, the DNA is TGCAGCGTGACCTTAGGAAACACCATATATTTT.

This chain connects TRBV7-2 to TRBJ2-1, with D hard to call. The germline V gene has CDR1 SGHTA and CDR2 FQGNSA. The CDR3 is 15 residues long. V was shortened by 3 bases and J by 0 bases, with 9 bases between the two germline ends. The CDR3, as DNA: TGTGCCAGCAGCTTTACTGGGATCTCCTACAATGAGCAGTTCTTC. This translates into CASSFTGISYNEQFF.

V and J are TRBV19 and TRBJ1-5; no definite D call. This CDR3 has 16 amino acids. Germline lookup yields CDR1 LNHDA and CDR2 SQIVND (reference sequence). Deletions cut 0 bases from V and 0 bases from J, with 9 bases between. CDR3 nucleotide sequence: TGTGCCAGTAGTATAGACAGGAGCTATAGCAATCAGCCCCAGCATTTT. This encodes CASSIDRSYSNQPQHF.

The genes are TRBV19 and TRBJ1-1; D not resolved. The germline V and J ends were trimmed by 3 bases and 0 bases, with 17 bases remaining between them. Germline CDR1 LNHDA, CDR2 SQIVND (reference sequence). The CDR3 extends over 17 amino acids. The CDR3 protein is CASSIKGQVAMNTEAFF. CDR3 DNA: TGTGCCAGTAGTATTAAAGGGCAGGTAGCGATGAACACTGAAGCTTTCTTT.

The chain couples TRBV4-3 to TRBJ1-3; no definite D call. Trimming took off 1 base at V and 0 bases at J, with 7 bases between the two ends. This CDR3 spans 15 amino acids. CDR1 is LGHNA, CDR2 YSLEER, per germline. The CDR3 nucleotides are TGCGCCAGCAGCCAAGGGAAAAGCTCTGGAAACACCATATATTTT. Protein: CASSQGKSSGNTIYF.

V usage is TRBV29-1 and J usage is TRBJ1-2; D not resolved. The CDR3 is 13 amino acids. Germline CDR1 and CDR2: SQVTM and ANQGSEA. V was clipped by 5 bases and J by 0 bases, with 10 bases between them. CDR3 nucleotides: TGCAGCGTTTTGAGAGCTCCTAACTATGGCTACACCTTC. It codes for CSVLRAPNYGYTF.

The chain employs TRBV7-9 and TRBJ1-1; 9 nucleotides line up with TRBD1. Looked up from germline, CDR1 is SEHNR and CDR2 is FQNEAQ (reference sequence). Trimming removed 5 bases from V and 6 bases from J; junction bases left unmatched: 10. This CDR3 is built from 15 residues. For the CDR3, the DNA is TGTGCCAGCAGCGATTACCGGGACAGGGACCCTGAAGCTTTCTTT. This encodes CASSDYRDRDPEAFF.

The chain employs TRBV4-1 and TRBJ1-2; tentative D call: TRBD1 (6 bases). Germline CDR1 is MGHRA and CDR2 is YSYEKL. Trimming cost V 1 base and J 7 bases, with 13 bases left between them. The length of the CDR3 is 14 residues. The CDR3 coding sequence is TGCGCCAGCAGCCAAGTTACAGGGATTGGTGGCTACACCTTC. Translating gives CASSQVTGIGGYTF.

This clone came up once. The V gene is TRBV6-5, the J gene TRBJ1-2; the match to TRBD1 covers 9 bases. The CDR3 runs to 15 residues. Germline loops: CDR1 MNHEY, CDR2 SVGAGI. Germline trimming cut 0 bases from V and 4 bases from J; bases unmatched to any gene: 3. CDR3 region: CASSYSTGGIYGYTF. The CDR3 bases are TGTGCCAGCAGTTACTCCACAGGGGGCATCTATGGCTACACCTTC.

This clone was seen a handful of times. J is TRBJ1-1 and V is TRBV21-1; the D call in the table, TRBD1, was not verified against the DNA. TRBV21-1 is deemed a pseudogene. The CDR3 is 16 amino acids. In DNA form, the CDR3 reads TGTGCCAGCGCCAACCATCGAGGACAGGGTAACACTGAAGCTTTCTTT. As protein: CASANHRGQGNTEAFF.

The rearrangement joins TRBV28 to TRBJ1-5; TRBD1 might be the D (6 bases). The CDR3 contains 14 residues. CDR1 and CDR2 from the germline V gene are MDHEN and SYDVKM. Trimming removed 4 bases from V and 0 bases from J, with 7 bases in between. DNA of the CDR3: TGTGCCAGCAGTTGGGGACATAGCAATCAGCCCCAGCATTTT. This codes for CASSWGHSNQPQHF.

The chain recombines TRBV29-1 with TRBJ2-5; tentatively, D is TRBD1 or TRBD2 (5 bases each). The CDR3 consists of 14 residues. The ends were cut back, 0 bases at V and 5 bases at J, with 13 bases in the middle. CDR1 SQVTM and CDR2 ANQGSEA come from the germline V gene. For the CDR3, the DNA is TGCAGCGTTGAAGATCTTCGGGGCCGCGAGACCCAGTACTTC. Protein sequence: CSVEDLRGRETQYF.

This clone was seen a handful of times. V is TRBV4-3 and J is TRBJ1-5; TRBD1 matches 8 bases. V lost 3 bases to trimming and J lost 7 bases; unmatched junction nucleotides: 8. This CDR3 is 15 amino acids long. Germline V gene lookup returns CDR1 LGHNA and CDR2 YSLEER. CDR3 sequence reads: CASSQDRDGGQPQHF. The CDR3 bases are TGCGCCAGCAGCCAGGACAGGGACGGTGGCCAGCCCCAGCATTTT.

This clone was counted a few times. The chain carries TRBV6-4 and TRBJ1-5; D gene ambiguous. From germline, CDR1 is MRHNA and CDR2 SNTAGT. With 5 bases removed from V and 9 bases from J, the gap between germline ends came to 5 bases. The CDR3 totals 10 residues. The CDR3 sequence is CASSPRPQHF. DNA of the CDR3: TGTGCCAGCAGTCCACGGCCCCAGCATTTT.